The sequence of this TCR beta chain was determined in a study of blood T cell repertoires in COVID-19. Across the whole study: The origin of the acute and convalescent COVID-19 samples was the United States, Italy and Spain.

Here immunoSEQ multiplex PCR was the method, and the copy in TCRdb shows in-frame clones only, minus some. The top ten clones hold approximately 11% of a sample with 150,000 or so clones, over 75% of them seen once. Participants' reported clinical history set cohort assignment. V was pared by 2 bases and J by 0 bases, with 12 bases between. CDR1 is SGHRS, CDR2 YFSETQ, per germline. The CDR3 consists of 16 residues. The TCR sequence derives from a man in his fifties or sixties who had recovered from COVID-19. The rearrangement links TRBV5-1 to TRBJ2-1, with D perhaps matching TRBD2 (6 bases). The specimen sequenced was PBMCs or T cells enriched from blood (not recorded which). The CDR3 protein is CASSLSGQYSYNEQFF. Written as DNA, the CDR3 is TGCGCCAGCAGCTTAAGCGGGCAATACTCCTACAATGAGCAGTTCTTC.